This T cell receptor beta chain was profiled in a study of CD8 T cell repertoires and HIV-1 epitope variants. Whole-study context: T cells were stimulated with Twenty-five Gag and Nef peptides separately. General study findings and limits: The TAALDMSHF plasma variant had no responses, unlike KF9 (about 5 clonotypes) and HW9 (one).

Details on this clone: Its target is not known.

The data were produced by immunoSEQ multiplex PCR, yet TCRdb's version contains in-frame clones alone and is incomplete. The data contain 6,000 or so clones, 66% of them singletons. The source is a male donor with HIV. Sequencing used cultured CD8+ T cells derived from PBMCs.

The CDR3 DNA sequence: TGTGCCAGCAGTGATATCGGACAGGGGGCTTCTGGAAACACCATATATTTT. This sequence encodes CASSDIGQGASGNTIYF. This sequence joins TRBV2 and TRBJ1-3; 11 bases are shared with TRBD1. The germline gives CDR1 SNHLY, CDR2 FYNNEI. V shed 3 bases, J shed 1 base, and the junction held 5 bases outside the gene matches. This CDR3 spans 17 amino acids.